The source of this T cell receptor beta chain is a study of T cell repertoires in cytomegalovirus infection. For the study at large: It can be stated that public TCR beta signatures indicated CMV infection as well as a matching HLA type.

Findings and caveats of the study: Cumulative frequency of public TCR beta families picked out carriers of CMV plus the relevant HLA. Within the response measured ex vivo, HLA-C-restricted CMV-specific TCR beta clonotypes were dominant.

From germline, CDR1 is LGHDT and CDR2 YNNKEL (reference sequence). CDR3 length: 16 residues. V was trimmed by 5 bases and J by 5 bases, leaving 18 bases between them. TCRdb redid the calling of the reads with MiXCR, one entry per CDR3 protein. The repertoire holds about 530,000 distinct CDR3 sequences, with more than 20% as singletons. As concerns this clonotype: What it recognizes is unknown.

The rearrangement uses TRBV3-1 and TRBJ2-2; D possibly corresponds to TRBD2 (6 bases). The sequence was obtained from a human donor in good health (CMV status not recorded). Some clones in this sample may be carry-over from other donors' samples. The sequencing input was PBMCs. The CDR3 protein is CASSRLERVGTGELFF. CDR3 coding DNA: TGTGCCAGCAGCAGACTCGAGCGGGTGGGGACCGGGGAGCTGTTTTTT.